This T cell receptor beta chain stems from a study of T cell repertoires in cytomegalovirus infection (dated by TCRdb to about 2019). Notes on the research overall: The HLA type of each donor mattered for the analysis, because public TCR beta signatures pointed to carriage of CMV infection along with the matching HLA type. Here is what the overall study found, with its caveats: In both this cohort and an independent cohort of some 370 donors, the cumulative frequency of public TCR beta family members distinguished carriers of CMV infection plus the relevant HLA type. The ex vivo response was dominated by HLA-C-restricted CMV-specific TCR beta clonotypes, which also provided the single most frequent clonotype in two of eight donors.

Sequenced using an Illumina HiSeq 1500. Starting from the raw public reads, TCRdb applied fastp trimming at Q25, assembled clones with MiXCR and retained in-frame beta chains. Every distinct CDR3 protein forms one entry, paired with its most common genes and DNA. Within this sample are approximately 750,000 distinct CDR3 sequences, with 35% of them counted one time only. The ten largest account for 2.5% to 3.5% of the sample. CDR1 is given as SGHDN and CDR2 as FVKESK, both from the germline V gene. The CDR3, cysteine through phenylalanine, is 15 amino acids long. CDR3 DNA only is kept here, 45 bases in frame from base 1. The V end loses 3 bases and the J end loses 0 bases, and a stretch of 6 bases separates them. This clonotype has a single count. The clone's antigen remains unknown. One base away there is no much larger clone; base qualities are not given. One read alone provides weak support.

The sequence is built from TRBV14 and TRBJ2-6, with the D segment identity uncertain. The clonotype originates from a human donor in good health (CMV status not recorded). Some clones in this sample may be carry-over from other donors' samples. Sequencing input: PBMCs. For the CDR3, the sequence is CASSHRSSGANVLTF. The DNA sequence follows: TGTGCCAGCAGCCACAGGAGCTCTGGGGCCAACGTCCTGACTTTC.